These 24 T cell receptor beta chains came from one sample sequenced in a study of post-analysis software for immune sequencing data. The study's findings and limits: A handful of TRBV segments were significantly more frequent in patients than in controls. TRBV5-6, TRBV5-1 and TRBV20-1 were among these segments.

For these receptors, no antigen is known. Unique molecular identifiers were present in the TCR beta cDNA libraries. TCRdb fed the PCR reads into MiXCR, producing one record per CDR3 protein. The sample consists of some 190,000 distinct CDR3 sequences, roughly 28% of them appearing once. Sequenced input: blood. The receptors were gathered from a girl between 2 and 17 years old with multiple sclerosis.

The V gene is TRBV7-9, the J gene TRBJ1-1; the match to TRBD1 covers 8 bases. The germline gives CDR1 SEHNR, CDR2 FQNEAQ (reference sequence). The length of the CDR3 is 14 residues. J was trimmed by 3 bases and V by 3 bases; bases with no gene match: 3. CDR3 DNA sequence: TGTGCCAGCAGCTTGACAGGGGCGTACACTGAAGCTTTCTTT. It encodes CASSLTGAYTEAFF.

This clonotype was seen a handful of times. The V gene is TRBV12-3 or TRBV12-4, the J gene TRBJ2-1; TRBD2 matches at 11 bases. The CDR3 is 13 amino acids. The V and J ends lost 5 bases and 10 bases, in that order; junction bases with no gene match: 4. The CDR3 DNA sequence: TGTGCCAGCAGTCATAGCGGGAGGGGCGAGCAGTTCTTC. As protein: CASSHSGRGEQFF.

The count of this clonotype is one. This sequence may be a read error, since a much larger clone differs from it by one base. The chain combines TRBV6-2 or TRBV6-3 with TRBJ1-5, with D possibly being TRBD1 (5 bases). V dropped 6 bases and J dropped 4 bases, with 16 bases sitting between them. Per germline, CDR1 MNHEY and CDR2 SVGEGT. The CDR3 contains 15 residues. CDR3: CASSLDGGGNQPQHF. The CDR3 bases are TGTGCCAGCAGCCTCGACGGGGGTGGGAATCAGCCCCAGCATTTT.

This chain joins TRBV18 and TRBJ1-1; D gene uncertain. This CDR3 comprises 13 residues. The V gene's germline CDR1 is KGHSH and CDR2 LQKENI. Trimming took off 0 bases at V and 6 bases at J, with 8 bases between the two ends. CDR3: CASSPPGGAEAFF. CDR3 coding DNA: TGTGCCAGCTCACCACCGGGCGGAGCTGAAGCTTTCTTT.

The chain is built from TRBV12-3 or TRBV12-4 and TRBJ2-1, with D hard to call. V lost 3 bases and J 9 bases, leaving 9 bases between the germline ends. CDR3 size: 12 residues. The CDR3 DNA reads TGTGCCAGCAGTTTCCCGGGTAGTGAGCAGTTCTTC. It specifies CASSFPGSEQFF.

A remark on this clonotype: This clone may be a read error of a much larger clone one base away. The rearrangement joins TRBV4-1 to TRBJ2-1; maybe TRBD2 (5 bases). CDR3 length: 15 amino acids. In germline, CDR1 is MGHRA, CDR2 YSYEKL. The CDR3 region is CASSPKVRDNNGQFF. DNA for the CDR3: TGCGCCAGCAGCCCCAAGGTCCGGGATAACAATGGGCAGTTCTTC.

This clonotype was recorded many times. J is TRBJ2-1 and V is TRBV4-1, with a tentative D call TRBD2 (5 bases). This CDR3 is 17 amino acids long. The V end lost 0 bases, the J end lost 8 bases, and 20 bases lay between the germline ends. Germline CDR1 MGHRA, CDR2 YSYEKL. CDR3 in amino acids: CASSQDPAGRGSDEQFF. The DNA for the CDR3 is TGCGCCAGCAGCCAAGATCCCGCTGGAAGAGGGAGCGATGAGCAGTTCTTC.

The V call is TRBV4-1, the J call TRBJ2-7; 9 bases align to TRBD2. The germline V gene has CDR1 MGHRA and CDR2 YSYEKL. This CDR3 spans 16 amino acids. Germline trimming cut 0 bases from V and 1 base from J; bases unmatched to any gene: 4. The CDR3, as DNA: TGCGCCAGCAGCCAAGATCAAAGCGGGAGGTCCTACGAGCAGTACTTC. Amino acids: CASSQDQSGRSYEQYF.

DNA for the CDR3: TGCGCCAGCAGCATCGGACTAGCCGGGGAGCTGTTTTTT. This encodes CASSIGLAGELFF. J is TRBJ2-2 and V is TRBV5-1, with TRBD2 matching over 7 bases. The CDR3 is made up of 13 amino acids. Per the germline V gene, CDR1 is SGHRS and CDR2 is YFSETQ. V trimming: 4 bases; J trimming: 6 bases; junction bases outside the gene matches: 3.

This clonotype was recorded at least ten times. The DNA for the CDR3 is TGCGCCAGCAGCCCCGGATCAGATCGAGGCTACACCTTC. Residues: CASSPGSDRGYTF. The chain carries TRBV5-1 and TRBJ1-2; D unclear. CDR1 and CDR2 from the germline V gene are SGHRS and YFSETQ. Trimming took off 4 bases at V and 8 bases at J, with 15 bases between the two ends. This CDR3 has 13 residues.

In its sample, this clonotype was seen a few times. The chain uses TRBV28 and TRBJ2-1, with 12 bases lining up with TRBD2. The CDR3 has 14 residues. Germline trimming cut 7 bases from V and 9 bases from J; bases unmatched to any gene: 7. Germline CDR1 MDHEN, CDR2 SYDVKM. The CDR3 reads CASNLAGGPAEQFF. The CDR3 coding sequence is TGTGCCAGCAACCTAGCGGGAGGGCCGGCTGAGCAGTTCTTC.

The table lists this clonotype with many counts. V gene TRBV7-9 combines with J gene TRBJ2-1, with 11 bases identical to TRBD1. The junction had 7 bases not matched to a gene; V was cut back by 5 bases and J by 7 bases. The CDR3 is 15 residues long. Per the germline V gene, CDR1 is SEHNR and CDR2 is FQNEAQ (reference sequence). The CDR3 nucleotides read TGTGCCAGCAGCCCAGGGGGACAGGGGGGGAATGAGCAGTTCTTC. This translates into CASSPGGQGGNEQFF.

This clonotype turned up a few times. This sequence joins TRBV12-3 or TRBV12-4 and TRBJ1-2; D is possibly TRBD1 (6 bases). The V gene lost 5 bases and the J gene lost 0 bases, with 16 bases spanning the gap. The CDR3 contains 16 residues. The CDR3 is CASSQGHSGANYGYTF. DNA for the CDR3: TGTGCCAGCAGTCAGGGACATTCTGGGGCTAACTATGGCTACACCTTC.

This clonotype was seen a few times. V usage is TRBV4-2 and J usage is TRBJ2-5; D may be TRBD1 or TRBD2 (5 bases each). Germline CDR1 is LGHNA and CDR2 is YNFKEQ. The CDR3 loop spans 17 amino acids. V lost 4 bases and J 7 bases, leaving 25 bases between the germline ends. CDR3 nucleotides: TGTGCCAGCAGCCCACGCCGGCAGGGCATGCCTGAGGGGACCCAGTACTTC. This translates into CASSPRRQGMPEGTQYF.

The genes are TRBV7-8 and TRBJ2-1, with 11 bases fitting TRBD2. The germline CDR1 and CDR2 sequences are SGHVS and FQNEAQ. The CDR3 extends over 18 amino acids. J lost 1 base, V lost 2 bases, and 7 bases had no gene match. The CDR3 reads CASSLSLAGGSSYNEQFF. In DNA, the CDR3 is TGTGCCAGCAGCTTATCCCTAGCGGGAGGCTCGTCCTACAATGAGCAGTTCTTC.

The chain employs TRBV4-1 and TRBJ2-1; no reliable D call. In germline, CDR1 is MGHRA, CDR2 YSYEKL. The V and J ends lost 1 base and 3 bases respectively, with 4 bases between them. The CDR3 has 13 residues. CDR3 DNA sequence: TGCGCCAGCAGCCAAGCAAACTACAATGAGCAGTTCTTC. It translates to CASSQANYNEQFF.

This clonotype was picked up many times. The rearrangement joins TRBV12-3 or TRBV12-4 to TRBJ2-7; D might be TRBD1 (6 bases). Trimming pared 3 bases from V and 0 bases from J, leaving 12 bases between. There are 15 residues in the CDR3. The CDR3 region has the DNA TGTGCCAGCAGTTTGGCTACAGGGAGCTCCTACGAGCAGTACTTC. It translates to CASSLATGSSYEQYF.

This clonotype showed up many times. The chain employs TRBV7-9 and TRBJ1-6; D unclear. Germline lookup yields CDR1 SEHNR and CDR2 FQNEAQ (reference sequence). CDR3 length: 14 residues. Between the trimmed V and J ends, which lost 0 bases and 9 bases, there was a span of 9 bases. The CDR3 DNA sequence: TGTGCCAGCAGCTTAGCTGTTGTGCCTTCACCCCTCCACTTT. Its translation: CASSLAVVPSPLHF. The full variable domain, completed using reference TRBV7-9 and TRBJ1-6, is DTGVSQNPRHKITKRGQNVTFRCDPISEHNRLYWYRQTLGQGPEFLTYFQNEAQLEKSRLLSDRFSAERPKGSFSTLEIQRTEQGDSAMYLCASSLAVVPSPLHFGNGTRLTVT.

This clonotype was detected many times. This chain uses TRBV28 with TRBJ2-7; 8 nucleotides line up with TRBD1. With 7 bases clipped from V and 2 bases from J, the junction kept 7 bases outside the gene matches. The CDR3 spans 14 residues. Germline CDR1 is MDHEN and CDR2 is SYDVKM. The CDR3 here is CASTLRGLTYEQYF. The CDR3 DNA is TGTGCCAGCACCCTCAGGGGGCTAACCTACGAGCAGTACTTC.

This clonotype has at least ten counts. The chain couples TRBV29-1 to TRBJ1-4, with D possibly matching TRBD1 (5 bases). The CDR3 loop spans 14 amino acids. V lost 4 bases and J lost 5, with 14 bases in between. Germline lookup yields CDR1 SQVTM and CDR2 ANQGSEA. Here the CDR3 DNA reads TGCAGCGTTGCTAGGGCGACAGAAAATGAAAAACTGTTTTTT. Protein product: CSVARATENEKLFF.

This rearrangement joins TRBV25-1 to TRBJ2-5; 7 bases map to TRBD2. The germline V gene encodes CDR1 MGHDK and CDR2 SYGVNS. The CDR3 spans 16 residues. The V segment lost 2 bases and the J segment 0 bases; nucleotides outside the gene matches: 6. CDR3 protein: CASSEPGRGNQETQYF. The CDR3, as DNA: TGTGCCAGCAGTGAACCCGGGCGGGGGAACCAAGAGACCCAGTACTTC.

This clonotype was seen a few times. V and J are TRBV7-2 and TRBJ2-5; no firm D call. CDR3 length equals 15 residues. V was clipped by 4 bases and J by 0 bases, with 12 bases between them. Germline CDR1 is SGHTA and CDR2 is FQGNSA. The CDR3 nucleotides read TGTGCCAGCAGCTCGGCTGTCGGGTACCAAGAGACCCAGTACTTC. Translation: CASSSAVGYQETQYF. Using reference TRBV7-2 and TRBJ2-5 for the parts outside the CDR3, the full variable domain is GAGVSQSPSNKVTEKGKDVELRCDPISGHTALYWYRQSLGQGLEFLIYFQGNSAPDKSGLPSDRFSAERTGGSVSTLTIQRTQQEDSAVYLCASSSAVGYQETQYFGPGTRLLVL.

The rearrangement links TRBV3-1 to TRBJ2-7; 12 nucleotides agree with TRBD1. With 3 bases clipped from V and 7 bases from J, the junction kept 7 bases outside the gene matches. Germline values: CDR1 LGHDT, CDR2 YNNKEL (reference sequence). The CDR3 has 15 residues. The CDR3: CASSQGTGGSDEQYF. CDR3 DNA sequence: TGTGCCAGCAGCCAGGGGACAGGGGGCAGTGATGAGCAGTACTTC.

In this sample, this clonotype turned up a few times. The CDR3 nucleotides read TGTGCCAGCAGGGGGACAGGGGGCTTGAGCAATCAGCCCCAGCATTTT. Its protein product is CASRGTGGLSNQPQHF. V is TRBV12-3 or TRBV12-4 and J is TRBJ1-5; 12 bases are a match to TRBD1. The CDR3 runs to 16 residues. Trimming at V came to 6 bases and at J to 1 base, leaving 4 bases not matched to a gene.